This T cell receptor beta chain was recovered during a study of regulatory T cells in long-lasting Graves disease. Library construction for TCR beta used iRepertoire HTBI primers and Arm-PCR of CDR3 regions. TCRdb reprocessed the multiplex PCR reads with MiXCR, giving one entry per CDR3 protein. Of hundreds of thousands of distinct CDR3 sequences listed, around 21% are singletons. Germline values: CDR1 MNHEY, CDR2 SVGEGT. The CDR3 is made up of 15 amino acids. V trimming: 6 bases; J trimming: 9 bases; junction bases outside the gene matches: 11. Time point described: persistent/refractory GD, antithyroid drugs over 5 years with positive TRAb. PBMC-derived RNA was used for the TCR library.

The chain links TRBV6-2 or TRBV6-3 to TRBJ2-6, with TRBD1 identical over 7 bases. The receptor was derived from a female donor with Graves disease. The material sequenced was peripheral blood mononuclear cells (PBMCs), taken when the disease was refractory, from a patient treated with antithyroid drugs. The CDR3 is CASSKIGTDFNVLTF. CDR3 bases: TGTGCCAGCAGCAAAATCGGGACAGATTTCAACGTCCTGACTTTC.